The 4 T cell receptor beta chains given below trace back to one sample, sequenced in a study of T cell responses to AZD1222 COVID-19 vaccine. Method: immunoSEQ multiplex PCR; TCRdb's copy keeps in-frame clones and lacks some. The sample has 180,000 or so clones; 92% are singletons. This sample comprised peripheral blood, obtained 28 days after the second AZD1222 dose. The receptors derive from an adult who received the AZD1222 COVID-19 vaccine.

The J gene is TRBJ2-2, the V gene TRBV28, with D tentatively TRBD1 or TRBD2 (5 bases each). The CDR3 has 16 amino acids. Between the trimmed V and J ends, which lost 5 bases and 2 bases, there was a span of 15 bases. In germline, CDR1 is MDHEN, CDR2 SYDVKM. The CDR3 loop is CASSTLRDGNTGELFF. DNA of the CDR3: TGTGCCAGCAGTACCCTCCGGGACGGAAACACCGGGGAGCTGTTTTTT.

The gene calls are TRBV5-6 and TRBJ2-2; 8 bases match TRBD1. J was trimmed by 7 bases and V by 4 bases; bases with no gene match: 6. CDR1 is SGHDT and CDR2 is YYEEEE in the germline V gene. CDR3 length: 14 residues. The DNA of the CDR3 is TGTGCCAGCAGCCCCGGGACAGGCGTCGGGGAGCTGTTTTTT. This codes for CASSPGTGVGELFF.

The rearrangement links TRBV7-9 to TRBJ1-1; no clear D. Trimming left V 0 bases short and J 4 bases short, with 9 bases between. This CDR3 contains 14 residues. Germline V lookup: CDR1 SEHNR, CDR2 FQNEAQ (reference sequence). The DNA for the CDR3 is TGTGCCAGCAGCTTAGCTTCGGGAGCCACTGAAGCTTTCTTT. This sequence encodes CASSLASGATEAFF.

J is TRBJ2-7 and V is TRBV5-6, with TRBD1 matching 7 bases. The CDR3 is 16 amino acids. Germline V lookup: CDR1 SGHDT, CDR2 YYEEEE. The V segment lost 1 base and the J segment 1 base; nucleotides outside the gene matches: 8. CDR3: CASSLWGRQGSYEQYF. The CDR3 DNA follows: TGTGCCAGCAGCTTGTGGGGGAGACAGGGATCCTACGAGCAGTACTTC.